This entry is about one T cell receptor (beta chain). Its antigen is still unknown. It has no much larger one-base neighbor in the sample; base qualities were not kept. The entry originates in a study of Graves' ophthalmopathy and Graves' hyperthyroidism (dated by TCRdb to between 2018 and 2020). In terms of the full investigation: Peripheral blood samples were taken at the time of initial diagnosis, before any treatment was given. The study used signatures of the TCR beta repertoire to tell Graves' ophthalmopathy apart from Graves' hyperthyroidism and to predict which patients would progress to ophthalmopathy. In total, approximately 130 blood samples were TCR-sequenced: under 45 ophthalmopathy, approximately 80 hyperthyroidism and some 17 hyperthyroidism-to-ophthalmopathy patients. To explore V-J signatures that distinguish ophthalmopathy from hyperthyroidism, a discovery set of 100 patients was enrolled, made up of some 41 with ophthalmopathy and roughly 57 with stable hyperthyroidism. For independent validation, a separate cohort was made up of 18 hyperthyroidism patients plus 17 patients who later progressed from hyperthyroidism to ophthalmopathy. In five or six hyperthyroidism patients, T-cell repertoires of thyroid tissue and blood were compared. After sampling, hyperthyroidism patients received methimazole starting at 30 mg daily, and ophthalmopathy patients received high-dose intravenous methylprednisolone. The 75 to 100 discovery patients were divided at random into training and test sets in a 7:3 ratio.

Ophthalmopathy patients were characterized by moderately to severely active disease, a Clinical Activity Score of at least 3, a NOSPECS grade of at least 4, and a disease duration under 3 months. Patients with other autoimmune diseases, uncontrolled infections, pregnancy or lactation were excluded. Diagnosis relied on clinical symptoms, serum thyroxine, TRAb, thyroid ultrasound and orbital computed tomography. Using Ficoll-Paque density gradient centrifugation, PBMCs were isolated from 8.5 to 10 ml of fresh peripheral blood. Total RNA was extracted using Trizol reagent, and RNA quality was checked on an Agilent 2100 Bioanalyzer. Study-wide conclusions, independent of this receptor: Most expanded thyroid clonotypes with a frequency above 0.001 also appeared in blood, which suggests that blood repertoires may reflect the immune response in the thyroid. Sample size was not statistically predetermined, and group allocation was not concealed from the investigators. In cross-validation, the 13-signature model distinguished ophthalmopathy from stable hyperthyroidism with 85% to 90% sensitivity and nearly 82% specificity, and in the test set the corresponding values were approximately 79% and 70%. In validation, the model predicted ophthalmopathy progression with roughly 68% sensitivity and roughly 78% specificity; roughly 11 predicted patients were CT-confirmed with GO in a median of about 7.1 months.

The germline V end is reduced by 0 bases and the J end by 5 bases; junction bases left unmatched: 4. From a lookup of the germline V gene, CDR1 and CDR2 are MGHRA and YSYEKL. Measured from the cysteine to the phenylalanine, the CDR3 is 15 residues long. Only CDR3 DNA is held: 45 bases, read in frame from base 1. For repertoire sequencing, TCR beta CDR3 regions were amplified from RNA transcripts. The first round of RT-PCR was done with HTBI primers and the Qiagen OneStep RT-PCR kit, and was followed by a second round of multiplex PCR, then size selection and purification. Libraries were sequenced paired-end with 100 bp reads on an Illumina HiSeq2000. Under the source paper's analysis protocol: Reads were processed with SOAPnuke, discarding reads with adapters, uncalled bases, mean Phred below 15, or no exact constant-primer or identifier match. High-quality paired reads were merged with COPE v1.2.5. Each unique nucleotide sequence was treated as a clonotype, and MiTCR v1.1 was used to align the clonotypes to the IMGT TRB V, D and J references. The analysis was limited to V-J combinations with a frequency above 0.0001, which together covered 99.2% of repertoires. A TCR clonal expansion and chaos score per V-J combination was defined as the ratio of F50 clonal expansion to chaos observed in the TCRdist matrix. Welch's t-statistics and random forest were used to reduce the features to roughly 14 V-J combinations, which were then used as input to a naive Bayes classifier. The similarity between thyroid and blood repertoires was quantified using the Morisita-Horn index. TCRdb passed the public sequencing reads through fastp at Q25 and MiXCR, retaining productive beta sequences. Each CDR3 protein appears once, grouped with its most common genes and DNA. TCRdb, not the original authors, processed these V and J calls. The sample profile shows 200,000 to 250,000 distinct CDR3 sequences; 20% to 25% of them were found once. The ten most abundant clones make up 43% of the sample.

The receptor comes from a woman aged 50 to 65 with Graves' ophthalmopathy. Donor details come from another sample of the same person, matched by shared clones. This chain is built from TRBV4-1 and TRBJ2-5, with 9 junctional bases fitting TRBD2. The sequenced material came from peripheral blood. Read as DNA, the sequence is TGCGCCAGCAGCCAAGATTCTGCGGGAGGGGAGACCCAGTACTTC. This codes for CASSQDSAGGETQYF.